These 6 T cell receptor beta chains originate from one sample sequenced in a study of T cells in Graves' hyperthyroidism and ophthalmopathy. Using RNA transcripts as the source, TCR beta CDR3 regions were amplified. HTBI primers drove first-round RT-PCR of the TCR CDR3. Each CDR3 protein is one row after TCRdb ran MiXCR on the multiplex PCR reads. The data contain hundreds of thousands of distinct CDR3 sequences, 15% to 20% of them seen just once; the ten biggest clones take up around 3.9%. Sequencing was done on a sample of blood. These receptors were obtained from a young woman with Graves' hyperthyroidism.

This clonotype was counted at least ten times. V usage is TRBV5-1 and J usage is TRBJ2-3, with TRBD2 matching over 7 bases. This CDR3 has 15 amino acids. V was clipped by 3 bases and J by 1 base; unmatched bases: 5. Per the germline V gene, CDR1 is SGHRS and CDR2 is YFSETQ. The CDR3 DNA is TGCGCCAGCAGCTCATACCGGGGGGGCACAGATACGCAGTATTTT. Translation: CASSSYRGGTDTQYF.

The chain links TRBV19 to TRBJ2-2; weak D call: TRBD1 (5 bases). Per the germline V gene, CDR1 is LNHDA and CDR2 is SQIVND (reference sequence). The CDR3 loop spans 19 amino acids. Trimming left V 1 base short and J 1 base short, with 19 bases between. CDR3 region: CASSIVSRVWVRNTGELFF. CDR3 nucleotide sequence: TGTGCCAGTAGTATAGTCTCCAGGGTTTGGGTCCGGAACACCGGGGAGCTGTTTTTT.

The chain is built from TRBV11-3 and TRBJ2-3; 7 bases align to TRBD2. Unmatched junction bases numbered 9, after V lost 0 bases and J lost 0 bases. CDR1 and CDR2 from the germline V gene are SGHNT and YENEEA. CDR3 length: 18 residues. CDR3 sequence: CASSLDSGLGISTDTQYF. As DNA, the CDR3 is TGTGCCAGCAGCTTAGATTCCGGACTAGGGATTAGCACAGATACGCAGTATTTT.

This clonotype turned up a few times. The chain uses TRBV7-3 and TRBJ2-1; TRBD2 agrees at 11 bases. V was clipped by 2 bases and J by 10 bases; unmatched bases: 7. The CDR3 length is 15 residues. Germline V CDR1 and CDR2: SGHTA, FQGTGA. As DNA, the CDR3 is TGTGCCAGCAGCTTATTCGGGGCTAGCGGGAGGGAGCAGTTCTTC. Translated: CASSLFGASGREQFF.

There are many counts of this clonotype. V and J are TRBV7-9 and TRBJ2-1; 7 nucleotides match TRBD2. V gave up 0 bases and J gave up 7 bases; unmatched junction bases: 9. Looked up from germline, CDR1 is SEHNR and CDR2 is FQNEAQ (reference sequence). This CDR3 region has 16 residues. The DNA of the CDR3 is TGTGCCAGCAGCTTAGCGAATCGCGGGAGTCCTAATGAGCAGTTCTTC. This codes for CASSLANRGSPNEQFF.

This clonotype was seen many times. The chain is built from TRBV11-2 and TRBJ1-1; D is perhaps TRBD1 (5 bases). V lost 5 bases and J lost 5, with 21 bases in between. The CDR3 spans 16 residues. Germline V gene lookup returns CDR1 SGHAT and CDR2 FQNNGV. The CDR3 loop reads CASSQGMVGRGTEAFF. DNA of the CDR3: TGTGCCAGCAGCCAGGGTATGGTGGGGCGAGGAACTGAAGCTTTCTTT.